These T cell receptor beta chains were read from a single sample in a study of chemoradiotherapy in HPV16-positive cancers. TCRdb keeps only in-frame clones here, not all; method: immunoSEQ multiplex PCR. The data show tens of thousands of clones, 65% to 80% seen once. The sequenced sample was blood, obtained from a patient who underwent chemoradiotherapy. These receptors were taken from a human donor with HPV-associated anogenital cancer. Both conserved end residues are part of each CDR3. D genes are given only for firm matches. The size field is filled for only some rows; it gives once, few, many or a size class.

D gene	clone size	J gene	V gene	CDR3 length	CDR3 protein	CDR3 DNA
-	-	TRBJ1-1	TRBV25-1	16	CASSESGSGRTFEAFF	TGTGCCAGCAGTGAATCAGGGTCCGGGCGGACATTTGAAGCTTTCTTT
-	-	TRBJ2-3	TRBV7-2	14	CASSIRRTTDTQYF	TGTGCCAGCAGCATAAGAAGGACCACAGATACGCAGTATTTT
-	-	TRBJ1-2	TRBV6-5	13	CAAHISTNYGYTF	TGTGCCGCCCACATTTCTACTAACTATGGCTACACCTTC
TRBD1	-	TRBJ2-7	TRBV15	13	CATSIDRGDEQYF	TGTGCCACCAGCATCGACAGGGGAGACGAGCAGTACTTC
-	few	TRBJ1-2	TRBV6-1	14	CASARADPNYGYTF	TGTGCCAGCGCAAGGGCAGACCCTAACTATGGCTACACCTTC
TRBD2	-	TRBJ2-3	TRBV9	15	CASSASGGYTDTQYF	TGTGCCAGCAGCGCTAGCGGGGGATACACAGATACGCAGTATTTT
-	-	TRBJ1-2	TRBV7-9	13	CASSLGLDGGYTF	TGTGCCAGCAGCTTAGGACTCGACGGCGGCTACACCTTC
-	-	TRBJ2-4	TRBV7-9	11	CASSLSNIQYF	TGTGCCAGCAGCTTATCAAACATTCAGTACTTC
-	-	TRBJ1-1	TRBV7-8	11	CASRGFTEAFF	TGTGCCAGCAGGGGATTCACTGAAGCTTTCTTT
TRBD2	-	TRBJ2-7	TRBV7-2	15	CASSRVLAGGEEQYF	TGTGCCAGCAGCCGAGTTCTAGCGGGGGGAGAGGAGCAGTACTTC
-	-	TRBJ2-2	TRBV2	14	CASSSGANTGELFF	TGTGCCAGCAGTTCAGGGGCGAACACCGGGGAGCTGTTTTTT
-	few	TRBJ1-5	TRBV10-3	16	CAISESFQVSNQPQHF	TGTGCCATCAGTGAGTCATTTCAGGTTAGCAATCAGCCCCAGCATTTT
-	-	TRBJ1-2	TRBV18	15	CASSPLDRFNYGYTF	TGTGCCAGCTCACCACTTGACAGGTTCAACTATGGCTACACCTTC
TRBD2	-	TRBJ2-5	TRBV7-9	16	CASSPGVGGAGETQYF	TGTGCCAGCAGCCCGGGGGTCGGGGGGGCCGGGGAGACCCAGTACTTC
TRBD1	-	TRBJ1-5	TRBV30	15	CAWRATGAPNQPQHF	TGTGCCTGGAGGGCGACAGGGGCCCCTAATCAGCCCCAGCATTTT
-	-	TRBJ2-7	TRBV6-1	15	CASSELLAASYEQYF	TGTGCCAGCAGTGAACTTTTGGCGGCCTCCTACGAGCAGTACTTC
-	-	TRBJ1-2	TRBV6-1	13	CASSEGGDYGYTF	TGTGCCAGCAGTGAGGGGGGAGACTATGGCTACACCTTC
TRBD1	-	TRBJ2-2	TRBV14	17	CASSQQDRGRNTGELFF	TGTGCCAGCAGCCAACAGGACAGGGGGCGGAACACCGGGGAGCTGTTTTTT
-	once	TRBJ2-7	TRBV7-9	15	CASSLAGGGRGEQYF	TGTGCCAGCAGCTTAGCGGGAGGGGGTCGAGGCGAGCAGTACTTC
-	-	TRBJ1-1	TRBV4-3	15	CASSQEEGRNTEAFF	TGCGCCAGCAGCCAAGAAGAGGGTCGGAACACTGAAGCTTTCTTT
-	few	TRBJ2-7	TRBV19	12	CASGRGDYEQYF	TGTGCCAGTGGACGCGGGGACTACGAGCAGTACTTC
TRBD1	few	TRBJ2-1	TRBV7-9	16	CASSSQQGSSYNEQFF	TGTGCCAGCAGCTCACAACAGGGGAGCTCCTACAATGAGCAGTTCTTC
TRBD1	-	TRBJ1-1	TRBV7-9	19	CASSLEAQIKGARATEAFF	TGTGCCAGCAGCTTAGAGGCGCAAATCAAGGGGGCCCGGGCCACTGAAGCTTTCTTT
-	-	TRBJ1-1	TRBV7-6	13	CASSSTDNTEAFF	TGTGCCAGCAGCTCGACAGACAACACTGAAGCTTTCTTT
TRBD1	once	TRBJ2-7	TRBV5-1	13	CASTQGNSYEQYF	TGCGCCAGCACACAGGGGAACTCCTACGAGCAGTACTTC
-	once	TRBJ1-2	TRBV7-2	14	CASSPRGLAYGYTF	TGTGCCAGCAGCCCCCGGGGTTTGGCCTATGGCTACACCTTC
TRBD2	-	TRBJ2-1	TRBV12-5	16	CASGPWRGLAVYEQFF	TGTGCTAGTGGTCCGTGGAGGGGACTAGCGGTCTATGAGCAGTTCTTC
-	-	TRBJ2-1	TRBV4-3	16	CASSQVWGALYNEQFF	TGCGCCAGCAGCCAAGTATGGGGGGCCCTTTACAATGAGCAGTTCTTC
-	-	TRBJ1-2	TRBV7-9	12	CASSLASWGYTF	TGTGCCAGCAGCTTAGCCTCTTGGGGCTACACCTTC
-	-	TRBJ2-3	TRBV11-2	12	CASSRVADTQYF	TGTGCCAGCAGCCGGGTCGCAGATACGCAGTATTTT
TRBD1	-	TRBJ2-3	TRBV9	15	CASSVSGQGTDTQYF	TGTGCCAGCAGCGTGTCCGGACAGGGCACAGATACGCAGTATTTT
-	-	TRBJ1-3	TRBV2	16	CASRESQGSGGNTIYF	TGTGCCAGCAGAGAAAGTCAGGGGTCGGGTGGAAACACCATATATTTT
TRBD1	-	TRBJ1-5	TRBV6-1	14	CASSTTGVDQPQHF	TGTGCCAGCAGCACGACAGGGGTGGATCAGCCCCAGCATTTT
-	once	TRBJ2-3	TRBV5-1	13	CASSLAGADTQYF	TGCGCCAGCAGCTTGGCGGGGGCAGATACGCAGTATTTT
-	-	TRBJ1-4	TRBV7-2	15	CASSPGDLTNEKLFF	TGTGCCAGCAGCCCTGGCGACCTCACTAATGAAAAACTGTTTTTT
-	few	TRBJ2-7	TRBV6-1	14	CASSSFGDSYEQYF	TGTGCCAGCAGTAGCTTTGGAGACTCCTACGAGCAGTACTTC
-	-	TRBJ2-7	TRBV12-5	13	CASGQGEVYEQYF	TGTGCTAGTGGTCAGGGGGAGGTGTACGAGCAGTACTTC
-	-	TRBJ2-1	TRBV9	13	CASSVAIDGEQFF	TGTGCCAGCAGCGTAGCAATCGATGGTGAGCAGTTCTTC
-	few	TRBJ1-2	TRBV6-5	13	CASRLNLLDGYTF	TGTGCCAGCAGGCTGAATCTGCTCGATGGCTACACCTTC
-	-	TRBJ1-3	TRBV6-5	15	CATKEGGTTGNTIYF	TGTGCGACCAAAGAGGGGGGGACGACTGGAAACACCATATATTTT
-	-	TRBJ2-5	TRBV6-5	13	CASTDSYQETQYF	TGTGCCAGCACCGACAGCTACCAAGAGACCCAGTACTTC
TRBD2	-	TRBJ2-7	TRBV18	16	CASSPPGLAGGYEQYF	TGTGCCAGCTCACCCCCGGGTCTAGCGGGGGGGTACGAGCAGTACTTC
-	-	TRBJ2-6	TRBV4-3	16	CASSHSPGSGANVLTF	TGCGCCAGCAGCCACTCCCCAGGGAGCGGGGCCAACGTCCTGACTTTC
-	-	TRBJ1-1	TRBV29-1	10	CSVGSTEAFF	TGCAGCGTAGGTAGCACTGAAGCTTTCTTT
TRBD1	-	TRBJ1-2	TRBV5-1	17	CASSIGRQGSIRYGYTF	TGCGCCAGCAGCATCGGGAGACAGGGATCTATTCGCTATGGCTACACCTTC
-	-	TRBJ2-3	TRBV4-1	18	CASSQDSTQGLSTDTQYF	TGCGCCAGCAGCCAAGATTCAACACAGGGACTTAGCACAGATACGCAGTATTTT
-	-	TRBJ2-4	TRBV7-9	12	CASSPTENIQYF	TGTGCCAGCAGTCCGACAGAAAACATTCAGTACTTC
-	-	TRBJ2-1	TRBV14	15	CASSQEQYGRDEQFF	TGTGCCAGCAGCCAAGAGCAGTACGGGCGGGATGAGCAGTTCTTC
-	-	TRBJ2-7	TRBV7-9	14	CASSPGTAPYEQYF	TGTGCCAGCAGCCCAGGGACGGCTCCCTACGAGCAGTACTTC
TRBD2	-	TRBJ2-5	TRBV10-1	14	CASSEDREVGTQYF	TGCGCCAGCAGTGAGGATCGGGAGGTCGGGACCCAGTACTTC
TRBD1	-	TRBJ1-4	TRBV19	13	CASRGTGHEKLFF	TGTGCCAGTAGAGGGACAGGGCATGAAAAACTGTTTTTT
-	-	TRBJ1-1	TRBV6-1	14	CASSELGGDTEAFF	TGTGCCAGCAGTGAACTAGGGGGGGACACTGAAGCTTTCTTT
-	-	TRBJ2-5	TRBV5-1	15	CASSFYGTNQETQYF	TGCGCCAGCAGCTTCTACGGGACAAACCAAGAGACCCAGTACTTC
-	-	TRBJ1-5	TRBV29-1	15	CSVELTGAGNQPQHF	TGCAGCGTTGAATTGACGGGAGCCGGAAATCAGCCCCAGCATTTT
-	few	TRBJ1-3	TRBV5-1	14	CASSFGASGNTIYF	TGCGCCAGCAGCTTTGGAGCCTCTGGAAACACCATATATTTT